This paragraph reports one T cell receptor (beta chain). No antigen is known for it. TCRdb re-called the reads through MiXCR, storing one row per CDR3 protein. The table records hundreds of thousands of distinct CDR3 sequences, roughly 35% of them present only once. These data belong to a study of T cell repertoires in cytomegalovirus infection. Study-level background: An indication of both CMV infection and matching HLA type came from public TCR beta signatures.

The study's findings and limits: HLA-C-restricted CMV clonotypes gave the most frequent clonotype in two of eight donors. The cumulative frequency of public TCR beta families identified carriers of CMV plus the relevant HLA.

The origin of this receptor is a human donor in good health (CMV status not recorded). Some clones in this sample may be carry-over from other donors' samples. Sequencing input: PBMCs.

The CDR3 loop reads CSAETSGSNQPQHF. The DNA for the CDR3 is TGCAGTGCTGAGACATCAGGGAGCAATCAGCCCCAGCATTTT. The V gene is TRBV20-1, the J gene TRBJ1-5; TRBD1 is a possible D gene (5 bases). This CDR3 is built from 14 residues. Germline lookup yields CDR1 DFQATT and CDR2 SNEGSKA (reference sequence). Trimming pared 5 bases from V and 1 base from J, leaving 12 bases between.